Included here is one T cell receptor beta chain sequence, with context. This CDR3 comprises 15 residues. The germline V and J ends were trimmed by 1 base and 4 bases, with 11 bases remaining between them. Germline CDR1 SGHTS, CDR2 YDEGEE. The data derive from a study of blood T cell repertoires in COVID-19. Method: immunoSEQ multiplex PCR; TCRdb's copy keeps in-frame clones and lacks some. Of roughly 250,000 clones listed, approximately 86% are singletons. In terms of age and location, participants ranged from about 18 to 89 years and lived in under 30 US areas. The source material was PBMCs or T cells enriched from blood (not recorded which). The chain employs TRBV5-8 and TRBJ2-2, with unresolved D. This receptor was identified in a middle-aged woman with acute COVID-19. The CDR3 protein is CASSLNLVGTGELFF. The CDR3 nucleotides read TGTGCCAGCAGCTTGAATCTAGTCGGCACCGGGGAGCTGTTTTTT. Full variable domain (rest looked up from reference TRBV5-8 and TRBJ2-2): EAGVTQSPTHLIKTRGQQATLRCSPISGHTSVYWYQQALGLGLQFLLWYDEGEERNRGNFPPRFSGRQFPNYSSELNVNALELEDSALYLCASSLNLVGTGELFFGEGSRLTVL.